This T cell receptor beta chain appears in the sequencing data of a study of T cells in Graves' hyperthyroidism and ophthalmopathy. Study observations and caveats: Most expanded thyroid clonotypes above 0.001 recurred in blood.

V gave up 0 bases and J gave up 6 bases; unmatched junction bases: 2. CDR3 length equals 14 residues. The V gene's germline CDR1 is DFQATT and CDR2 SNEGSKA (reference sequence). This clonotype occurred many times. What it binds is unknown. Regions amplified from RNA transcripts were the TCR beta CDR3 regions. TCR CDR3 underwent first-round RT-PCR with the HTBI primer set. TCRdb passed the multiplex PCR reads through MiXCR, listing each CDR3 protein once. The data hold roughly 740,000 distinct CDR3 sequences, with over 15% observed a single time. The authors deemed Graves' hyperthyroidism stable absent ophthalmopathy progression within 18 months. Exclusions: uncontrolled infection, other autoimmune disease, pregnancy, lactation. Clinicians diagnosed patients from clinical symptoms, serum thyroxine and TRAb, thyroid ultrasound and orbital computed tomography.

The sequenced sample consisted of blood. The sequence came from a man younger than 30 with Graves' hyperthyroidism. The gene calls are TRBV20-1 and TRBJ1-5; TRBD1 matches 10 bases. The CDR3 loop reads CSARETGGGQPQHF. The CDR3 DNA reads TGCAGTGCTAGAGAGACAGGGGGCGGTCAGCCCCAGCATTTT.